Shown below are 7 T cell receptor beta chains from a single sample sequenced in a study of T cell repertoires in cytomegalovirus infection. These receptors' targets are unknown. A single record per CDR3 protein comes from TCRdb applying MiXCR to the reads. The table lists fewer than 1,000,000 distinct CDR3 sequences, 30% to 40% of them singletons, with 13% in the top ten. The sequencing here drew on cultured CD8+ T cells from PBMCs, taken from culture after CMV antigen stimulation. Receptors originate from a human donor in good health (CMV status not recorded). Some clones in this sample may be carry-over from other donors' samples.

A note on this clonotype: The limits of the CDR3 on the DNA are not certain, so only TCRdb's listed CDR3 is given. The chain is built from TRBV6-1 and TRBJ1-1. The CDR3 has 17 residues if both end residues are counted. CDR1 MNHNS and CDR2 SASEGT come from the germline V gene. CDR3 sequence reads: CASSEVGYVGYGTEALF.

The CDR3 reads CASKTSNTEAFF. CDR3 DNA sequence: TGCGCCAGCAAGACATCGAACACTGAAGCTTTCTTT. The chain is built from TRBV4-1 and TRBJ1-1, with D unresolved. The CDR3 spans 12 residues. CDR1 is MGHRA, CDR2 YSYEKL, per germline. V was shortened by 7 bases and J by 1 base, with 7 bases between the two germline ends.

This clonotype was counted only a few times. This chain joins TRBV6-2 or TRBV6-3 and TRBJ2-7; D might be TRBD2 (5 bases). V shed 0 bases and J shed 2 bases, with 17 bases lying between them. This CDR3 region has 17 residues. Germline V gives CDR1 MNHEY, CDR2 SVGEGT. The CDR3 loop is CASSYSNEGVLTYEQYF. DNA for the CDR3: TGTGCCAGCAGTTACTCGAACGAGGGCGTTCTGACCTACGAGCAGTACTTC.

This clonotype was picked up many times. The V and J genes are TRBV11-2 and TRBJ1-6, with TRBD1 identical over 8 bases. From germline, CDR1 is SGHAT and CDR2 FQNNGV. This CDR3 has 16 residues. The J segment lost 8 bases and the V segment lost 4 bases, leaving 10 bases of the junction unmatched. In DNA form, the CDR3 reads TGTGCCAGCAGCTCGGACAGGGAGAGACAGGATTCACCCCTCCACTTT. This gives the protein CASSSDRERQDSPLHF.

This clonotype appeared a few times. The rearrangement joins TRBV13 to TRBJ2-1; 8 bases match TRBD2. V lost 5 bases and J lost 4; bases outside the gene matches: 10. The germline V gene has CDR1 PRHDT and CDR2 FYEKMQ (reference sequence). CDR3 length: 16 residues. The CDR3 spells CASSPSGGGPYNEQFF. CDR3 bases: TGTGCCAGCAGCCCCTCGGGGGGGGGGCCTTACAATGAGCAGTTCTTC.

The gene calls are TRBV5-6 and TRBJ2-5; D possibly corresponds to TRBD1 (6 bases). Germline CDR1 is SGHDT and CDR2 is YYEEEE. This CDR3 contains 17 residues. Trimming removed 4 bases at V and 3 bases at J, with 22 bases between. The CDR3 protein is CASSGGRAKIRKETQYF. CDR3 nucleotides: TGTGCCAGCAGCGGGGGCAGGGCGAAGATAAGAAAAGAGACCCAGTACTTC.

The chain has TRBV14 and TRBJ2-3; D possibly uses TRBD1 or TRBD2 (5 bases each). Germline V gives CDR1 SGHDN, CDR2 FVKESK. CDR3 length: 15 amino acids. Trimming removed 1 base at V and 4 bases at J, with 12 bases between. The CDR3 DNA reads TGTGCCAGCAGCCAAGTGATTGGGGGTCCAGATACGCAGTATTTT. This sequence encodes CASSQVIGGPDTQYF.